Presented here are 20 T cell receptor beta chains from one specimen sequenced in a study of shared clonotypes between healthy human individuals. Data came from immunoSEQ multiplex PCR; TCRdb stores just in-frame clones and leaves some out. The sample holds approximately 320,000 clones, around 87% seen once. The sample was memory CD8+ T cells sorted from blood. Documented subset: CD45RO+ cells pooled with CCR7-negative TemRA cells. The receptors originated from a man aged 18 to 29 in good health.

This chain links TRBV11-2 with TRBJ2-1; weak D call: TRBD1 (6 bases). Germline CDR1 reads SGHAT; CDR2 reads FQNNGV. V gave up 0 bases and J gave up 8 bases, with 8 bases separating them. The CDR3 is made up of 13 amino acids. CDR3 sequence (DNA): TGTGCCAGCAGCTTAGACAGGGGCTATGAGCAGTTCTTC. Its protein is CASSLDRGYEQFF.

The V call is TRBV27, the J call TRBJ2-1; D not certain. Per the germline V gene, CDR1 is MNHEY and CDR2 is SMNVEV (reference sequence). The CDR3 totals 16 residues. V dropped 5 bases and J dropped 4 bases, with 18 bases sitting between them. CDR3 sequence reads: CASSPRVPQNYNEQFF. The CDR3, as DNA: TGTGCCAGCAGTCCCCGGGTCCCTCAAAATTACAATGAGCAGTTCTTC.

The chain uses TRBV7-9 and TRBJ2-1, with 13 bases lining up with TRBD2. J gave up 4 bases and V 5 bases, and 2 bases lay outside the gene matches. CDR3 size: 15 residues. Looked up from germline, CDR1 is SEHNR and CDR2 is FQNEAQ (reference sequence). CDR3 region: CASSQLAGGYNEQFF. In DNA form, the CDR3 reads TGTGCCAGCAGCCAACTAGCGGGAGGGTACAATGAGCAGTTCTTC. Based on the CDR3 plus reference TRBV7-9 and TRBJ2-1, the full variable domain is DTGVSQNPRHKITKRGQNVTFRCDPISEHNRLYWYRQTLGQGPEFLTYFQNEAQLEKSRLLSDRFSAERPKGSFSTLEIQRTEQGDSAMYLCASSQLAGGYNEQFFGPGTRLTVL.

The chain joins TRBV4-1 to TRBJ1-1; no reliable D call. The CDR3 totals 14 residues. In germline, CDR1 is MGHRA, CDR2 YSYEKL. The V and J ends lost 0 bases and 3 bases respectively, with 8 bases between them. CDR3 DNA: TGCGCCAGCAGCCAAGAAGGATTTTACACTGAAGCTTTCTTT. It translates to CASSQEGFYTEAFF.

This chain uses TRBV5-6 with TRBJ1-5, with D tentatively TRBD1 (5 bases). The CDR3 consists of 16 residues. CDR1 and CDR2 (germline): SGHDT, YYEEEE. The ends were cut back, 2 bases at V and 7 bases at J, with 19 bases in the middle. The CDR3 protein is CASSLSGAGQDQPQHF. The CDR3 DNA reads TGTGCCAGCAGCTTAAGCGGGGCTGGCCAAGACCAGCCCCAGCATTTT.

This chain links TRBV7-9 with TRBJ2-7, with a possible D match to TRBD1 (5 bases). Looked up from germline, CDR1 is SEHNR and CDR2 is FQNEAQ (reference sequence). The CDR3 is made up of 14 amino acids. Trimming shortened V by 2 bases and J by 2 bases, and 10 bases separated the two germline ends. The CDR3 region is CASSLPDTPYEQYF. CDR3 DNA: TGTGCCAGCAGCTTACCGGACACCCCCTACGAGCAGTACTTC.

The chain links TRBV2 to TRBJ2-7; the match to TRBD1 covers 9 bases. Germline V lookup: CDR1 SNHLY, CDR2 FYNNEI. The CDR3 is 18 residues long. Losses at the gene ends were 7 bases for V and 0 bases for J; bases not matched to a gene: 16. The CDR3 spells CASNLLGTGRGNSYEQYF. For the CDR3, the DNA is TGTGCCAGCAACCTCTTGGGGACAGGGCGCGGGAACTCCTACGAGCAGTACTTC.

The chain uses TRBV10-3 and TRBJ1-2, with 8 bases lining up with TRBD1. The CDR3 is 14 residues long. CDR1 ENHRY and CDR2 SYGVKD come from the germline V gene. Trimming took 6 bases from V and 7 from J; bases not matched to a gene: 10. The CDR3: CAIRPDRDIVGYTF. CDR3 nucleotide sequence: TGTGCCATCAGACCGGACAGGGACATCGTTGGCTACACCTTC.

V is TRBV5-1 and J is TRBJ2-1; D gene unclear. Per the germline V gene, CDR1 is SGHRS and CDR2 is YFSETQ. The CDR3 extends over 12 amino acids. V lost 5 bases and J 7 bases, leaving 10 bases between the germline ends. The chain's CDR3 is CASSLLRNEQFF. The CDR3 bases are TGCGCCAGCAGTTTACTTCGAAATGAGCAGTTCTTC.

V is TRBV9 and J is TRBJ2-1; D perhaps matches TRBD2 (6 bases). In germline, CDR1 is SGDLS, CDR2 YYNGEE. CDR3 length equals 15 residues. V gave up 5 bases and J gave up 0 bases, with 12 bases separating them. The CDR3 protein is CASSLGGASYNEQFF. CDR3 coding DNA: TGTGCCAGCAGTCTCGGGGGAGCCTCCTACAATGAGCAGTTCTTC.

This clone showed up just once. This sequence joins TRBV10-3 and TRBJ2-7, with 9 nucleotides matching TRBD1. The germline CDR1 and CDR2 sequences are ENHRY and SYGVKD. The J segment lost 2 bases and the V segment lost 6 bases, leaving 14 bases of the junction unmatched. The CDR3 has 17 residues. CDR3: CAISDLSWTGATYEQYF. The CDR3 DNA reads TGTGCCATCAGCGACCTATCTTGGACAGGGGCTACCTACGAGCAGTACTTC.

The V call is TRBV28, the J call TRBJ2-5; 9 positions agree with TRBD2. J gave up 3 bases and V 2 bases, and 7 bases lay outside the gene matches. The CDR3 sequence is 16 residues long. Germline loops: CDR1 MDHEN, CDR2 SYDVKM. The CDR3 sequence is CASSLVSGGSKETQYF. The CDR3 nucleotides read TGTGCCAGCAGTTTAGTTAGCGGGGGATCAAAAGAGACCCAGTACTTC. Drawing the rest from reference TRBV28 and TRBJ2-5, the complete variable domain is DVKVTQSSRYLVKRTGEKVFLECVQDMDHENMFWYRQDPGLGLRLIYFSYDVKMKEKGDIPEGYSVSREKKERFSLILESASTNQTSMYLCASSLVSGGSKETQYFGPGTRLLVL.

The V and J genes are TRBV28 and TRBJ1-1; D uncertain. Between the trimmed V and J ends, which lost 7 bases and 3 bases, there was a span of 3 bases. CDR1 is MDHEN, CDR2 SYDVKM, per germline. The CDR3 spans 10 residues. The chain's CDR3 is CASKDTEAFF. CDR3 DNA: TGTGCCAGCAAGGACACTGAAGCTTTCTTT.

V gene TRBV6-1 combines with J gene TRBJ1-6, with D unresolved. The V and J ends lost 3 bases and 0 bases respectively, with 15 bases between them. Looked up from germline, CDR1 is MNHNS and CDR2 is SASEGT. This CDR3 has 18 residues. For the CDR3, the DNA is TGTGCCAGCAGTGAGTTTCGTAAGTGGTCCTCCTATAATTCACCCCTCCACTTT. Protein: CASSEFRKWSSYNSPLHF.

This chain joins TRBV29-1 and TRBJ2-3; D is perhaps TRBD2 (6 bases). The CDR3 consists of 14 residues. The V and J ends lost 2 bases and 0 bases respectively, with 9 bases between them. In germline, CDR1 is SQVTM, CDR2 ANQGSEA. CDR3 DNA: TGCAGCGTTGAATGGGGGACTAGCACAGATACGCAGTATTTT. It translates to CSVEWGTSTDTQYF.

The chain carries TRBV10-3 and TRBJ1-1; D uncertain. The CDR3 is 18 amino acids. Trimming stripped 2 bases from V and 2 bases from J, with 21 bases between. Germline CDR1 is ENHRY and CDR2 is SYGVKD. CDR3 sequence: CAISERTQEARKNTEAFF. For the CDR3, the DNA is TGTGCCATCAGTGAGAGGACCCAGGAAGCCCGCAAAAACACTGAAGCTTTCTTT.

CDR3 region: CASSLRQTGNTIYF. The DNA for the CDR3 is TGTGCCAGCAGCCTCCGGCAGACTGGAAACACCATATATTTT. The rearrangement links TRBV28 to TRBJ1-3; D not certain. V was pared by 6 bases and J by 2 bases, with 11 bases between. Germline loops: CDR1 MDHEN, CDR2 SYDVKM. This CDR3 comprises 14 residues.

The chain recombines TRBV28 with TRBJ2-5; the D gene could be TRBD1 or TRBD2 (5 bases each). The CDR3 contains 15 residues. Germline values: CDR1 MDHEN, CDR2 SYDVKM. The V and J ends lost 4 bases and 5 bases respectively, with 17 bases between them. The DNA for the CDR3 is TGTGCCAGCAGTTACACGGACGAGGGGTTTGAGACCCAGTACTTC. Its protein product is CASSYTDEGFETQYF.

CDR3 loop: CASSEVDYEQYF. As DNA, the CDR3 is TGCGCCAGCAGTGAAGTGGACTACGAGCAGTACTTC. The rearrangement uses TRBV10-2 and TRBJ2-7; D is unclear. V was shortened by 3 bases and J by 3 bases, with 6 bases between the two germline ends. The CDR3 runs 12 residues. CDR1 and CDR2 from the germline V gene are WSHSY and SAAADI.

The genes are TRBV7-2 and TRBJ2-7, with D maybe TRBD1 (5 bases). The CDR3 has 15 residues. Germline CDR1 and CDR2: SGHTA and FQGNSA. The germline V and J ends were trimmed by 0 bases and 3 bases, with 12 bases remaining between them. In DNA, the CDR3 is TGTGCCAGCAGCTTAGCTGCGGACATACTCTACGAGCAGTACTTC. Translation: CASSLAADILYEQYF.